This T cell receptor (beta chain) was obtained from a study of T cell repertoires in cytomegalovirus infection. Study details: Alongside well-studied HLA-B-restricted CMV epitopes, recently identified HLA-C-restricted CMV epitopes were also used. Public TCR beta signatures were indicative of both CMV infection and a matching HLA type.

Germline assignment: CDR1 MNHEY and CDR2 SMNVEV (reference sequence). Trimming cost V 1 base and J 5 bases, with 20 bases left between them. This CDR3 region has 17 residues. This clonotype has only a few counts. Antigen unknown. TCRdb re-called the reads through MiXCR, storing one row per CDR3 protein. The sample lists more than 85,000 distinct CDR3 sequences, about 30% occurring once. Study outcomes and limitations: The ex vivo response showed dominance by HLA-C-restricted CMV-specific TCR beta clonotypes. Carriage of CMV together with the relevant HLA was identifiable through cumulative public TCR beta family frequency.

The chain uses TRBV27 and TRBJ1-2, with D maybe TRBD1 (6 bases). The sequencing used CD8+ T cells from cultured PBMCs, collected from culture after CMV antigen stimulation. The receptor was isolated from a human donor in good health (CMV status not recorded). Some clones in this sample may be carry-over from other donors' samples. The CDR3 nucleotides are TGTGCCAGCAGTTTATGGCCCTTGGACGGGGGGCGATATGGCTACACCTTC. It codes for CASSLWPLDGGRYGYTF.